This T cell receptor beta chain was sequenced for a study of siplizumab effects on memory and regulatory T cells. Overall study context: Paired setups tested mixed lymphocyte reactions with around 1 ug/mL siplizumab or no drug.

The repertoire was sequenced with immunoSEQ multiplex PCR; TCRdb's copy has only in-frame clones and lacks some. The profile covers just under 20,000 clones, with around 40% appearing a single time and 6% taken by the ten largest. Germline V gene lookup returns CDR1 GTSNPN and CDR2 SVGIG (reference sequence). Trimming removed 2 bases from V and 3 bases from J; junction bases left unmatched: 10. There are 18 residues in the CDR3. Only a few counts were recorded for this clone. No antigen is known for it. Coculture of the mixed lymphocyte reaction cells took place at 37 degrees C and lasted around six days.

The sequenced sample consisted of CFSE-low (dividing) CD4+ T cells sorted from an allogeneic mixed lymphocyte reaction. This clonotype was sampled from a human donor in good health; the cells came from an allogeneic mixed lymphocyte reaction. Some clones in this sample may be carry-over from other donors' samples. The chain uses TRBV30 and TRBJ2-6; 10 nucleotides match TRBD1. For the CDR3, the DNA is TGTGCCTGGAGTCTTACAGGACAGGGGGTAGTTGGGGCCAACGTCCTGACTTTC. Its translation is CAWSLTGQGVVGANVLTF.